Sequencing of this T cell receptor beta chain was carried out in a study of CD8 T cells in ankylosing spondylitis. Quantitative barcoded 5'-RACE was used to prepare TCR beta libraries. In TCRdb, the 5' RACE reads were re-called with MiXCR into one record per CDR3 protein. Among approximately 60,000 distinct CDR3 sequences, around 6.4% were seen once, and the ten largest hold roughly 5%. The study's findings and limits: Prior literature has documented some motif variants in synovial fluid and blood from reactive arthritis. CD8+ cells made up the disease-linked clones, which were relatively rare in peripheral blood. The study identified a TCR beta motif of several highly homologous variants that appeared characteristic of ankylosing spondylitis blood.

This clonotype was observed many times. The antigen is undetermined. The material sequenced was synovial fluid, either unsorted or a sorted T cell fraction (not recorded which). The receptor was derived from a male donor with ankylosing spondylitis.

The CDR3 reads CSARDRTGSGGELFF. CDR3 DNA: TGCAGTGCTAGAGACCGGACAGGGTCGGGCGGGGAGCTGTTTTTT. The chain couples TRBV20-1 to TRBJ2-2, with 8 bases aligning to TRBD1. This CDR3 region has 15 residues. V lost 0 bases and J lost 7; bases outside the gene matches: 7. CDR1 and CDR2 from the germline V gene are DFQATT and SNEGSKA (reference sequence).